These 7 T cell receptor beta chains were all obtained from the same sample, sequenced in a study of blood T cell repertoires in COVID-19. The protocol was immunoSEQ multiplex PCR, while the TCRdb copy is restricted to in-frame clones and leaves out a portion. In the table there are around 94,000 clones, about 90% of which are singletons. The sequencing input was peripheral blood. Receptor source: a woman aged 45 to 65 with COVID-19, enrolled during active disease.

This chain connects TRBV18 to TRBJ2-7; 8 nucleotides agree with TRBD1. Germline assignment: CDR1 KGHSH and CDR2 LQKENI. CDR3 length equals 16 residues. After removal of 0 bases from V and 5 bases from J, the junction contained 9 bases not matched to a gene. CDR3 coding DNA: TGTGCCAGCTCACCACCTGGCAGGGGGCCCCTCGACGAGCAGTACTTC. It yields the protein CASSPPGRGPLDEQYF.

V gene TRBV21-1 combines with J gene TRBJ1-3. TRBV21-1 is annotated as a pseudogene. This CDR3 spans 15 amino acids. CDR3 region: CASSKGRVPGNTIYF. CDR3 nucleotide sequence: TGTGCCAGCAGCAAAGGGAGGGTCCCAGGAAACACCATATATTTT.

J is TRBJ1-2 and V is TRBV3-1 (or the pseudogene TRBV3-2); D remains ambiguous. The ends were cut back, 0 bases at V and 6 bases at J, with 14 bases in the middle. Germline values: CDR1 LGHDT, CDR2 YNNKEL (reference sequence). The CDR3 runs to 15 residues. This chain's CDR3 is CASSQDMTDGDGYTF. CDR3 sequence (DNA): TGTGCCAGCAGCCAAGATATGACGGACGGGGATGGCTACACCTTC.

This clone has just one count. V gene TRBV6-5 combines with J gene TRBJ1-5; D is possibly TRBD1 (5 bases). Trimming cost V 1 base and J 8 bases, with 12 bases left between them. Per germline, CDR1 MNHEY and CDR2 SVGAGI. This CDR3 region has 14 residues. CDR3 region: CASSYFGGGEPQHF. The CDR3 bases are TGTGCCAGCAGTTACTTCGGGGGAGGGGAGCCCCAGCATTTT.

As regards this clone: A junction boundary mismatches the germline segment, possibly from a read error. This chain joins TRBV2 and TRBJ2-2; tentative D call: TRBD1 (6 bases). There are 16 residues in the CDR3. Germline V gene data show CDR1 as SNHLY and CDR2 as FYNNEI. The CDR3 reads CASREGTLSNTGELFF. CDR3 coding DNA: TGTGCCAGCAGAGAAGGGACACTATCAAACACCGGGGAGCTGTTTTTT.

V gene TRBV10-3 combines with J gene TRBJ2-7; possible D gene TRBD1, 6 bases. CDR3 size: 14 residues. Per the germline V gene, CDR1 is ENHRY and CDR2 is SYGVKD. Trimming took 2 bases from V and 0 from J, leaving 8 bases between them. The CDR3 DNA is TGTGCCATCAGTGAGAGGACAGCCTCCTACGAGCAGTACTTC. This codes for CAISERTASYEQYF.

This chain joins TRBV19 and TRBJ2-2; 9 bases are a match to TRBD1. Germline CDR1 and CDR2: LNHDA and SQIVND (reference sequence). This CDR3 comprises 16 residues. V was pared by 4 bases and J by 4 bases, with 7 bases of the junction left unmatched. Here the CDR3 DNA reads TGTGCCAGTAGTAGCACAGGGGGCGCGGTCACCGGGGAGCTGTTTTTT. Amino acid sequence: CASSSTGGAVTGELFF.